Below, 14 T cell receptor beta chains from the same sample are listed, as sequenced in a study of shared clonotypes between healthy human individuals. Here immunoSEQ multiplex PCR was the method, and the copy in TCRdb shows in-frame clones only, minus some. Among 2 million to 2.5 million clones, over 85% were seen once, and the ten largest hold 0.13%. The sequenced sample was naive CD4+ T cells sorted from blood. Subset described: CD45RA+ positively selected. Source of these receptors: a man between 18 and 29 years old in good health.

Details on this clone: This same CDR3 is encoded by further DNA sequences in the sample. This chain connects TRBV7-9 to TRBJ2-5; the D is unclear. CDR3 length: 12 amino acids. V was pared by 3 bases and J by 0 bases, with 2 bases between. Germline V gene sequence: CDR1 SEHNR, CDR2 FQNEAQ (reference sequence). The CDR3 here is CASSFHQETQYF. CDR3 DNA sequence: TGTGCCAGCAGCTTCCACCAAGAGACCCAGTACTTC.

The genes are TRBV7-2 and TRBJ2-7, with D possibly called TRBD1 or TRBD2 (6 bases each). CDR1 is SGHTA and CDR2 is FQGNSA in the germline V gene. Trimming pared 3 bases from V and 7 bases from J, leaving 16 bases between. The CDR3 totals 14 residues. The CDR3 DNA reads TGTGCCAGCAGCTTCGACAGGTCGGCGGGGGAGCAGTACTTC. Its protein is CASSFDRSAGEQYF. Using reference TRBV7-2 and TRBJ2-7 for the parts outside the CDR3, the full variable domain is GAGVSQSPSNKVTEKGKDVELRCDPISGHTALYWYRQSLGQGLEFLIYFQGNSAPDKSGLPSDRFSAERTGGSVSTLTIQRTQQEDSAVYLCASSFDRSAGEQYFGPGTRLTVT.

The chain joins TRBV6-5 to TRBJ1-1; 10 nucleotides agree with TRBD1. The CDR3 has 13 residues. Looked up from germline, CDR1 is MNHEY and CDR2 is SVGAGI. V was clipped by 7 bases and J by 11 bases; unmatched bases: 10. CDR3 DNA sequence: TGTGCCAGCACCTCCCCCGGGACAGGGGTTGCTTTCTTT. It yields the protein CASTSPGTGVAFF.

The J gene is TRBJ1-5, the V gene TRBV7-2; no clear D gene. This CDR3 has 14 amino acids. Germline lookup yields CDR1 SGHTA and CDR2 FQGNSA. Trimming pared 1 base from V and 2 bases from J, leaving 6 bases between. This CDR3 is CASSLGAGNQPQHF. The DNA of the CDR3 is TGTGCCAGCAGCTTAGGGGCGGGCAATCAGCCCCAGCATTTT.

To note about this clone: Within the sample, other DNA sequences also encode this same CDR3. The CDR3 loop is CAWNPGNTEAFF. The DNA for the CDR3 is TGTGCCTGGAATCCCGGTAACACTGAAGCTTTCTTT. The V gene is TRBV30, the J gene TRBJ1-1; unclear D gene. Trimming pared 4 bases from V and 2 bases from J, leaving 8 bases between. Germline assignment: CDR1 GTSNPN and CDR2 SVGIG (reference sequence). CDR3 length equals 12 residues.

This chain links TRBV4-3 with TRBJ2-7, with 7 bases matching TRBD2. Germline trimming cut 1 base from V and 3 bases from J; bases unmatched to any gene: 6. The V gene's germline CDR1 is LGHNA and CDR2 YSLEER. CDR3 length equals 15 residues. The CDR3 DNA is TGCGCCAGCAGCCAAGTATCTAGCGGAGACTACGAGCAGTACTTC. As protein: CASSQVSSGDYEQYF.

This clone came up a few times. Different DNA sequences within this sample yield the same CDR3. The rearrangement links TRBV5-1 to TRBJ2-6; D gene ambiguous. This CDR3 comprises 15 residues. Germline V gene lookup returns CDR1 SGHRS and CDR2 YFSETQ. V was pared by 0 bases and J by 4 bases, with 8 bases between. CDR3 protein: CASSLVGSGANVLTF. For the CDR3, the DNA is TGCGCCAGCAGCTTGGTGGGTTCGGGGGCCAACGTCCTGACTTTC.

This chain links TRBV6-6 with TRBJ2-5; D possibly uses TRBD1 or TRBD2 (6 bases each). Germline V gene sequence: CDR1 MNHNY, CDR2 SVGAGI (reference sequence). Deletions cut 6 bases from V and 7 bases from J, with 21 bases between. This CDR3 has 15 amino acids. The CDR3 is CASSPDGSGAGTQYF. CDR3 coding DNA: TGTGCCAGCAGCCCCGACGGGTCGGGGGCAGGGACCCAGTACTTC.

This chain uses TRBV6-5 with TRBJ1-2; D may be TRBD1 (6 bases). The CDR3 runs 15 residues. Germline CDR1 reads MNHEY; CDR2 reads SVGAGI. V gave up 6 bases and J gave up 3 bases, with 17 bases separating them. The CDR3 DNA follows: TGTGCCAGCAGCCGTGGGGGCGGGGCCGACTATGGCTACACCTTC. Encoded protein: CASSRGGGADYGYTF.

In regard to this clone: The same CDR3 can be traced to other DNA sequences in this sample. J is TRBJ2-3 and V is TRBV7-9, with D tentatively TRBD1 or TRBD2 (5 bases each). Germline lookup yields CDR1 SEHNR and CDR2 FQNEAQ (reference sequence). The CDR3 sequence is 14 residues long. Trimming stripped 3 bases from V and 2 bases from J, with 9 bases between. This CDR3 reads CASSLEGTTDTQYF. The CDR3, as DNA: TGTGCCAGCAGCTTGGAAGGGACCACAGATACGCAGTATTTT.

The chain links TRBV5-1 to TRBJ2-4; no clear D. This CDR3 spans 16 amino acids. V was pared by 0 bases and J by 7 bases, with 17 bases between. Germline loops: CDR1 SGHRS, CDR2 YFSETQ. CDR3 DNA: TGCGCCAGCAGCTTGGAGTCAGTCTACGGAGCGAACATTCAGTACTTC. Translated, it gives CASSLESVYGANIQYF.

The rearrangement joins TRBV7-9 to TRBJ1-1, with D perhaps matching TRBD1 (5 bases). The germline V gene encodes CDR1 SEHNR and CDR2 FQNEAQ (reference sequence). CDR3 size: 14 residues. Trimming cost V 5 bases and J 4 bases, with 14 bases left between them. The CDR3 protein is CASSATSGITEAFF. The DNA of the CDR3 is TGTGCCAGCAGCGCCACATCAGGGATCACTGAAGCTTTCTTT.

The gene calls are TRBV15 and TRBJ2-5, with 8 bases that match TRBD1. This CDR3 spans 16 amino acids. Germline V lookup: CDR1 LNHNV, CDR2 YYDKDF (reference sequence). V lost 6 bases to trimming and J lost 2 bases; unmatched junction nucleotides: 11. CDR3 sequence: CATSLRTGLKQETQYF. The DNA of the CDR3 is TGTGCCACCAGTCTCAGGACAGGGTTGAAACAAGAGACCCAGTACTTC.

The chain couples TRBV28 to TRBJ1-5; 8 nucleotides align to TRBD1. The CDR3 runs 15 residues. The V gene end was trimmed by 5 bases and the J gene end by 6 bases; junction bases not matched to a gene: 9. Germline CDR1 and CDR2: MDHEN and SYDVKM. The CDR3 protein is CASSGVGRGRQPQHF. The CDR3 nucleotides are TGTGCCAGCAGTGGGGTCGGCAGGGGGCGTCAGCCCCAGCATTTT.